This T cell receptor beta chain stems from a study of cytomegalovirus exposure and HLA in healthy donors. Study findings and constraints: Analysis was carried out at a later point, and it linked a missense DCLRE1C variant to TCR beta V- and J-gene trimming. Within an earlier analysis, most TCR beta V segments proved productive either about 87% or about 30% of the time. At a 0.05 false discovery rate, a later analysis found about 17,000 TCR beta sequences to be associated with HLA alleles. Analyses of presence and absence presupposed an approximately uniform sequencing depth across donors.

A note on this clone: The antigen is not known.

With 60 Vbeta and 13 Jbeta primers, the PCR was carried out. Libraries were prepared by immunoSEQ multiplex PCR; TCRdb keeps only in-frame clonotypes and omits some of them. Of around 170,000 clones listed, more than 75% are singletons. The sample consisted of PBMCs. This receptor was taken from a woman in her 30s in good health and CMV-seropositive.

CDR3 sequence (DNA): TGTGCCACCTGGGGGGGAGGGGAGACCCAGTACTTC. It yields the protein CATWGGGETQYF. The chain recombines TRBV6-5 with TRBJ2-5, with 7 bases fitting TRBD2. In germline, CDR1 is MNHEY, CDR2 SVGAGI. The junction had 7 bases not matched to a gene; V was cut back by 10 bases and J by 5 bases. The CDR3 is 12 amino acids.